This T cell receptor beta chain was identified during a study of T cells in Graves' hyperthyroidism and ophthalmopathy. The patients, who ranged from 18 to 65 in age, presented with newly diagnosed hyperthyroidism lasting under 2 months. Not enrolled were patients with uncontrolled infection, other autoimmune disease, pregnancy or lactation. Fresh peripheral blood, 9.5 to 10 ml of it, supplied the PBMCs. About this clonotype: The target antigen is unknown. The junction and the germline gene differ at one end; a read error may be behind it.

The germline V gene encodes CDR1 LNHNV and CDR2 YYDKDF (reference sequence). The CDR3 runs to 13 residues. Study-level points and caveats: In validation, the model predicted ophthalmopathy. These predictions came a median roughly 6.5 months before onset.

The TCR beta CDR3 regions underwent amplification using RNA transcripts as the source. First-round RT-PCR of the TCR CDR3 relied on the HTBI primer set. One entry per CDR3 protein results from TCRdb running MiXCR on the multiplex PCR reads. The data contain roughly 300,000 distinct CDR3 sequences, around a fifth of them singletons. The chain couples TRBV15 to TRBJ1-1; no clear D. Input material: blood. This TCR derives from a woman aged 50 to 60 with Graves' hyperthyroidism. The CDR3 loop is CATGSYQDTEAFF. The CDR3 DNA reads as TGTGCCACCGGCAGTTATCAGGACACTGAAGCTTTCTTT.